This T cell receptor beta chain was recovered during a study of shared clonotypes between healthy human individuals. The germline gives CDR1 LNHNV, CDR2 YYDKDF (reference sequence). The germline V and J ends were trimmed by 8 bases and 0 bases, with 15 bases remaining between them. The CDR3 runs to 15 residues. This table comes from immunoSEQ multiplex PCR, and its TCRdb copy is limited to in-frame clones, with some not included. The sample carries over a million clones, about three quarters recorded once. The TCR sequence derives from a man between 18 and 29 years old in good health. Material for sequencing was memory CD4+ T cells sorted from blood. Subset in this sample: CD45RA-negative fraction. The chain combines TRBV15 with TRBJ2-3; D possibly uses TRBD1 or TRBD2 (5 bases each). The CDR3 sequence is CATGGGLESTDTQYF. CDR3 DNA sequence: TGTGCCACCGGGGGTGGACTGGAGAGCACAGATACGCAGTATTTT.